This is a list of T cell receptor beta chains from one sample in a study of vaccination and CD4 T cells after COVID-19. The antigens for these receptors are not known. TCRdb re-analysed the PCR reads in MiXCR, keeping a single row per CDR3 protein. There are approximately 9,800 distinct CDR3 sequences in the sample; 33% occur only once, and under 25% lies in the top ten. Sequenced input: CD4+ T cells from blood, cultured in vitro. These receptors were collected from a human donor in good health. Both conserved end residues are part of each CDR3. The D gene is left open where the match is weak. Expanded clones get a size class; other rows say once, few or many, or leave the size out.

D gene,J gene,clone size,V gene,CDR3 protein,CDR3 DNA
.,TRBJ2-5,.,TRBV6-1,CASRAGAMETQYF,TGTGCCAGCAGGGCAGGGGCTATGGAGACCCAGTACTTC
TRBD2,TRBJ2-7,once,TRBV6-1,CAGSPSGSYEQYF,TGTGCCGGCAGCCCTAGCGGGAGCTACGAGCAGTACTTC
.,TRBJ2-5,few,TRBV10-1,CASSETVEETQYF,TGCGCCAGCAGTGAAACGGTTGAAGAGACCCAGTACTTC
.,TRBJ2-7,.,TRBV11-1,CASSFPYSYEQYF,TGTGCCAGCAGCTTTCCCTACTCCTACGAGCAGTACTTC
TRBD1,TRBJ1-1,.,TRBV28,CASTLRGDRGPQKAFF,TGTGCCAGCACCCTCCGGGGCGACAGGGGGCCCCAAAAGGCTTTCTTT
TRBD1,TRBJ2-7,once,TRBV5-1,CASSLSGTGGYEQYF,TGCGCCAGCAGCTTGAGTGGGACAGGGGGATACGAGCAGTACTTC
.,TRBJ1-5,few,TRBV5-1,CASSSEGNQPQHF,TGCGCCAGCAGCTCGGAGGGAAATCAGCCCCAGCATTTT
.,TRBJ2-7,few,TRBV27,CASSRPGGGSYEQYF,TGTGCCAGCAGTAGACCAGGGGGAGGCTCCTACGAGCAGTACTTC
TRBD2,TRBJ2-1,.,TRBV20-1,CSARSRTGTSGLRQFF,TGCAGTGCTAGATCGAGAACCGGGACTAGCGGGCTCCGACAGTTCTTC
.,TRBJ2-3,.,TRBV7-9,CASSLHTDTQYF,TGTGCCAGCAGCCTCCACACAGATACGCAGTATTTT
.,TRBJ1-2,few,TRBV7-6,CASSLEGYGYTF,TGTGCCAGCAGCTTAGAAGGCTATGGCTACACCTTC
TRBD2,TRBJ2-1,once,TRBV20-1,CTGGGAYNEQFF,TGCACCGGGGGGGGAGCGTACAATGAGCAGTTCTTC
.,TRBJ2-7,medium-sized,TRBV15,CATSPLGGALYEQYF,TGTGCCACCAGCCCACTTGGGGGTGCCCTTTACGAGCAGTACTTC
.,TRBJ2-5,few,TRBV18,CASSPAPQETQYF,TGTGCCAGCTCACCGGCGCCACAAGAGACCCAGTACTTC
.,TRBJ1-1,few,TRBV4-3,CASSQNRDGEAFF,TGCGCCAGCAGCCAAAACCGGGACGGAGAAGCTTTCTTT
.,TRBJ1-4,.,TRBV25-1,CASSEGSRTLIF,TGTGCCAGCAGTGAGGGGTCGAGGACGTTGATTTTT
.,TRBJ1-6,few,TRBV7-3,CASSFYRAWNSPLHF,TGTGCCAGCAGCTTCTACAGGGCATGGAATTCACCCCTCCACTTT
.,TRBJ2-7,.,TRBV11-3,CASSGRGSYEQYF,TGTGCCAGCAGCGGCCGGGGGAGCTACGAGCAGTACTTC
.,TRBJ2-3,.,TRBV9,CASSPRNPGLPDTQYF,TGTGCCAGCAGCCCCCGGAACCCAGGTCTCCCAGATACGCAGTATTTT
TRBD2,TRBJ2-3,few,TRBV20-1,CSPRTSGRPGTDTQYF,TGCAGTCCCAGGACTAGCGGGAGGCCCGGCACAGATACGCAGTATTTT
.,TRBJ1-5,medium-sized,TRBV6-5,CASSSPRGDQLPQHF,TGTGCCAGCAGTTCCCCACGGGGGGACCAATTGCCCCAGCATTTT
TRBD2,TRBJ2-7,medium-sized,TRBV7-8,CASSLLILAGTYEQYF,TGTGCCAGCAGCTTATTGATCCTAGCGGGTACCTACGAGCAGTACTTC
.,TRBJ1-2,few,TRBV7-2,CASTPGRANYGYTF,TGTGCCAGCACCCCGGGGAGAGCTAACTATGGCTACACCTTC
.,TRBJ2-1,few,TRBV20-1,CSATRLVSPIYNEQFF,TGCAGTGCTACCAGACTAGTCAGCCCTATATACAATGAGCAGTTCTTC
TRBD2,TRBJ2-3,.,TRBV30,CAWRCRGTSAKFTDTQYF,TGTGCCTGGAGGTGTCGGGGGACTAGCGCGAAATTCACAGATACGCAGTATTTT
.,TRBJ2-1,.,TRBV7-3,CASSAAGSYNEQFF,TGTGCCAGCAGCGCGGCGGGATCCTACAATGAGCAGTTCTTC
.,TRBJ2-5,.,TRBV6-1,CASSEWGEKRGETQYF,TGTGCCAGCAGTGAATGGGGGGAGAAGAGGGGTGAGACCCAGTACTTC
TRBD2,TRBJ2-7,.,TRBV6-5,CASSPSTSGNYEQYF,TGTGCCAGCAGTCCCTCGACTAGCGGGAACTACGAGCAGTACTTC
.,TRBJ1-6,.,TRBV28,CASSLGGPYNSPLHF,TGTGCCAGCAGTTTGGGAGGCCCGTATAATTCACCCCTCCACTTT